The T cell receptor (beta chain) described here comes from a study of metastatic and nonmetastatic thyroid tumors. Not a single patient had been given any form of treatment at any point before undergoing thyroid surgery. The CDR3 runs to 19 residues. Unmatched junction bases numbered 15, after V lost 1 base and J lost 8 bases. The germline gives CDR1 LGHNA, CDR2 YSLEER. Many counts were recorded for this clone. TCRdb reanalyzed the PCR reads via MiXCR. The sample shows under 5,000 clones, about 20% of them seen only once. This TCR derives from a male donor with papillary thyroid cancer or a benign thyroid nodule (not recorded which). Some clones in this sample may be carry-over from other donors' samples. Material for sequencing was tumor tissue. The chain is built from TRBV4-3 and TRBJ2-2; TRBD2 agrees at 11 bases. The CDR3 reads CASSQVVGLGLAGLGELFF. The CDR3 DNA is TGCGCCAGCAGCCAAGTGGTGGGCCTAGGACTAGCGGGCCTTGGGGAGCTGTTTTTT.